Listed below are T cell receptor beta chains from one sample, sequenced in a study of blood T cell repertoires in COVID-19. TCRdb keeps only in-frame clones here, not all; method: immunoSEQ multiplex PCR. Of 80,000 to 100,000 clones detected, 75% to 85% appear once; the ten largest clones hold about a tenth. Sequenced material: peripheral blood. All receptors derive from a woman aged 65 to 85 with acute or convalescent COVID-19. Both conserved end residues are part of each CDR3. D genes are given only for firm matches. Only some rows state a clone size, as once, few, many or a class for expanded clones.

v_gene	j_gene	abundance	d_gene	CDR3nt	CDR3aa
TRBV30	TRBJ1-2	once	TRBD1	TGTGCCTGGAGTATCCGACAGGGAGCTAACTATGGCTACACCTTC	CAWSIRQGANYGYTF
TRBV30	TRBJ2-2	NA	NA	TGTGCCTGGAGGCCCGGCGACAGGGAGGCCGGGGAGCTGTTTTTT	CAWRPGDREAGELFF
TRBV5-4	TRBJ2-1	NA	NA	TGTGCCAGCAGCTTGGAAGGACTCAACTACAATGAGCAGTTCTTC	CASSLEGLNYNEQFF
TRBV2	TRBJ1-3	NA	NA	TGTGCCAGCAGTCCAGACTGGAGCTCTGGAAACACCATATATTTT	CASSPDWSSGNTIYF
TRBV19	TRBJ1-1	NA	NA	TGTGCCAGTAGTTCCCAGGGGAACACTGAAGCTTTCTTT	CASSSQGNTEAFF
TRBV6-2/TRBV6-3	TRBJ2-4	NA	NA	TGTGCCAGCAGTTACCTTGGGTTAGGGGACATTCAGTACTTC	CASSYLGLGDIQYF
TRBV11-2	TRBJ1-1	NA	TRBD1	TGTGCCAGCAGCCCCGGGACAGGGGGGAACACTGAAGCTTTCTTT	CASSPGTGGNTEAFF
TRBV3-1/TRBV3-2	TRBJ2-1	NA	NA	TGTGCCAGCAGCCAACGAGAGCAGCAGTTCTTC	CASSQREQQFF
TRBV7-6	TRBJ2-3	NA	TRBD2	TGTGCCAGCAGCACACTAGCGGGCACGCAGTATTTT	CASSTLAGTQYF
TRBV7-8	TRBJ1-2	once	NA	TGTGCCAGCAGGGATGCGGGGGGGCAAGGCTACACCTTC	CASRDAGGQGYTF
TRBV9	TRBJ2-3	NA	TRBD2	TGTGCCAGCAGCGTAGATAGCGGGGGGACAGATACGCAGTATTTT	CASSVDSGGTDTQYF
TRBV5-4	TRBJ1-2	NA	NA	TGTGCCAGCAGCTTGGGGGGGCGCGACTATGGCTACACCTTC	CASSLGGRDYGYTF
TRBV5-6	TRBJ1-6	NA	NA	TGTGCCAGCAGCTTGGCCCCCGCGGGGTATGCACCCCTCCACTTT	CASSLAPAGYAPLHF
TRBV21-1	TRBJ2-1	NA	NA	TGTGCCAGCAGCAAAGAGAGGAATGAGCAGTTCTTC	CASSKERNEQFF
TRBV27	TRBJ2-1	NA	TRBD2	TGTGCCAGCAGTTCGGGACTAGCGGGAGGAAGGCAGTTCTTC	CASSSGLAGGRQFF
TRBV28	TRBJ1-5	NA	TRBD1	TGTGCCAGCAGTTTTCGGGTGGGACAGGGGACCGATCAGCCCCAGCATTTT	CASSFRVGQGTDQPQHF
TRBV5-4	TRBJ2-5	NA	TRBD1	TGTGCCAGCAGCCGGGGACAGGGGTTTACCCAGTACTTC	CASSRGQGFTQYF
TRBV4-3	TRBJ1-2	NA	NA	TGCGCCAGCAGCCAAGAGGGCAGGGTAAACTATGGCTACACCTTC	CASSQEGRVNYGYTF
TRBV2	TRBJ2-3	NA	NA	TGTGCCAGCAGCATCAGGGGGACTACAGATACGCAGTATTTT	CASSIRGTTDTQYF
TRBV19	TRBJ2-1	NA	TRBD2	TGTGCCAGTAGTATCCTCTTTAGCGGGAGGTTTACTGAGCAGTTCTTC	CASSILFSGRFTEQFF
TRBV19	TRBJ1-5	NA	TRBD1	TGTGCCAGTAGTTCTCGGACAGGGCAAAATCAGCCCCAGCATTTT	CASSSRTGQNQPQHF
TRBV7-2	TRBJ2-1	NA	TRBD2	TGTGCCAGCAGCTCGACTAGCGGGTCCTACAATGAGCAGTTCTTC	CASSSTSGSYNEQFF
TRBV5-1	TRBJ1-1	few	NA	TGCGCCAGCAGCTTGGGTCCTCCGACCACCCCTCGGGATGAAGCTTTCTTT	CASSLGPPTTPRDEAFF
TRBV11-2	TRBJ2-4	NA	TRBD1	TGTGCCAGCAGTCCGACCACAGGGGGCGGAAACATTCAGTACTTC	CASSPTTGGGNIQYF
TRBV25-1	TRBJ1-5	NA	TRBD1	TGTGCCAGCAGTCGACAGGGGGTCAATCAGCCCCAGCATTTT	CASSRQGVNQPQHF
TRBV2	TRBJ1-5	NA	TRBD1	TGTGCCAGCAGTCCTACCGACAGGGGGGATCAGCCCCAGCATTTT	CASSPTDRGDQPQHF
TRBV9	TRBJ2-2	NA	TRBD1	TGTGCCAGCAGTGACAGGGGGTCGAACACCGGGGAGCTGTTTTTT	CASSDRGSNTGELFF
TRBV6-2/TRBV6-3	TRBJ1-5	NA	TRBD1	TGTGCCAGCAGTGTAGCCGGACAGGGTCGAGAGCCCCAGCATTTT	CASSVAGQGREPQHF
TRBV5-4	TRBJ1-2	NA	NA	TGTGCCAGCAGCTTCCAGGGTATCTATGGCTACACCTTC	CASSFQGIYGYTF
TRBV5-1	TRBJ2-7	NA	NA	TGCGCCAGCAGCCCCCAGGGGTTGGGGTCCTACGAGCAGTACTTC	CASSPQGLGSYEQYF
TRBV19	TRBJ2-2	NA	TRBD2	TGTGCCAGTAGTAAACCGGGACTAGCGGGACCTACCGGGGAGCTGTTTTTT	CASSKPGLAGPTGELFF
TRBV2	TRBJ2-6	NA	TRBD2	TGTGCCAGCAGTGGACTAGCGGGAGGCGTAGGGGCCAACGTCCTGACTTTC	CASSGLAGGVGANVLTF
TRBV27	TRBJ1-4	NA	NA	TGTGCCAGCCGACCCGCAGGGGCTAATGAAAAACTGTTTTTT	CASRPAGANEKLFF
TRBV29-1	TRBJ1-2	NA	NA	TGCAGCGTTGGCCCTAACGGCTACACCTTC	CSVGPNGYTF
TRBV6-5	TRBJ2-1	NA	NA	TGTGCCAGCACCCCTGGACTGAGCTCCTACAATGAGCAGTTCTTC	CASTPGLSSYNEQFF
TRBV4-1	TRBJ1-4	NA	NA	TGCGCCAGCAGCCAAGGGGAGTTCGGAGCAACTAATGAAAAACTGTTTTTT	CASSQGEFGATNEKLFF
TRBV19	TRBJ2-2	once	TRBD1	TGTGCCAGTAGGGACAGGGACACCGGGGAGCTGTTTTTT	CASRDRDTGELFF
TRBV7-2	TRBJ1-2	NA	NA	TGTGCCAGCAGCCCTGCGGGGGAAGACTATGGCTACACCTTC	CASSPAGEDYGYTF
TRBV5-8	TRBJ2-7	few	TRBD1	TGTGCCAGCAGCTTGTGGACAGGGGTCTCCTACGAGCAGTACTTC	CASSLWTGVSYEQYF
TRBV28	TRBJ2-2	many	TRBD1	TGTGCCAGCAGTTCCCAGGACAGGGCGGCGTACGCCGGGGAGCTGTTTTTT	CASSSQDRAAYAGELFF
TRBV5-5	TRBJ2-2	NA	TRBD2	TGTGCCAGCAGCTACGGGACTAGCGGTCCGGAGCTGTTTTTT	CASSYGTSGPELFF
TRBV7-8	TRBJ1-4	NA	TRBD1	TGTGCCAGCAGCCCGAGGAAGACAGGGGGCAGGGATGAAAAACTGTTTTTT	CASSPRKTGGRDEKLFF
TRBV7-2	TRBJ2-7	NA	TRBD1	TGTGCCAGCAGCCCCGGGACAGGGGGTTTCTACGAGCAGTACTTC	CASSPGTGGFYEQYF
TRBV12-3/TRBV12-4	TRBJ1-1	NA	NA	TGTGCCAGCAGTTTCGAGTCAGAAGCTTTCTTT	CASSFESEAFF